This TCR beta chain was sequenced for a study of identical twins. Study results and caveats: The study found excess low generation probability among twin-shared out-of-frame alpha sequences. Cord blood's abundant beta clonotypes had fewer insertions, unlike memory repertoires.

This clonotype was observed at least ten times. Its matching antigen is unknown. V dropped 4 bases and J dropped 6; count of bases not matched to a gene: 11. The CDR3 contains 15 residues. Germline V gene data show CDR1 as LGHDT and CDR2 as YNNKEL (reference sequence). After template switching added a universal primer site, the resulting cDNA carried unique molecular identifiers. TCRdb itself ran the 5' RACE reads through MiXCR, one entry per CDR3 protein. This sample has hundreds of thousands of distinct CDR3 sequences, with 5.5% to 7% found just once. The same sample was also used in a study of yellow fever vaccine responses in identical twins.

Sequencing was performed on memory (CD45RO+) T cells sorted from blood. V usage is TRBV3-1 and J usage is TRBJ1-1; TRBD1 aligns across 7 bases. The receptor comes from a woman aged 18-29 years in good health. The CDR3 region has the DNA TGTGCCAGCAGCCTAGAGACAGGGTCTAGGGCTGAAGCTTTCTTT. Its protein product is CASSLETGSRAEAFF.